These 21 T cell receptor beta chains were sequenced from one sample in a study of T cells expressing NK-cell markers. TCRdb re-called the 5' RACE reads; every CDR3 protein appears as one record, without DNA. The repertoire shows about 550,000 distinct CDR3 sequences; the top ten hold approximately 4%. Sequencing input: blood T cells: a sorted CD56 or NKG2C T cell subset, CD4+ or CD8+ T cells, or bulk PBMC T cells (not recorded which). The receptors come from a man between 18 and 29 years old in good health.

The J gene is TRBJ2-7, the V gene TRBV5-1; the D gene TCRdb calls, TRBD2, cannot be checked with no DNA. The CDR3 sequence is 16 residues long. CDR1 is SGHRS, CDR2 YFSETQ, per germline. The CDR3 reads CASSPDAGGTSYEQYF.

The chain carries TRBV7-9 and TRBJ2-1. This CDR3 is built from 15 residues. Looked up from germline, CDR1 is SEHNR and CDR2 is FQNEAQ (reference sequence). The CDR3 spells CASSLDHLAANEQFF. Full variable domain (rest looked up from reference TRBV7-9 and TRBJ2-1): DTGVSQNPRHKITKRGQNVTFRCDPISEHNRLYWYRQTLGQGPEFLTYFQNEAQLEKSRLLSDRFSAERPKGSFSTLEIQRTEQGDSAMYLCASSLDHLAANEQFFGPGTRLTVL.

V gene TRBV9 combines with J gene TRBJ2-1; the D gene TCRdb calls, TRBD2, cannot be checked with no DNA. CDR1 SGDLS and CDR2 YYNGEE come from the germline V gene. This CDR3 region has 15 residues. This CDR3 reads CASSVGTSGSVEQFF.

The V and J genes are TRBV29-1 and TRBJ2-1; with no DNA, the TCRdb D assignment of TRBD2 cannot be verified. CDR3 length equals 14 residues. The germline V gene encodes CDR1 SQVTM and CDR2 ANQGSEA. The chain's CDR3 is CSVILGLGDNEQFF.

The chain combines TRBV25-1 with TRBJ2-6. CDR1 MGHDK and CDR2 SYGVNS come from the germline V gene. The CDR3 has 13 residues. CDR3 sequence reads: CASRRLTGNVLTF.

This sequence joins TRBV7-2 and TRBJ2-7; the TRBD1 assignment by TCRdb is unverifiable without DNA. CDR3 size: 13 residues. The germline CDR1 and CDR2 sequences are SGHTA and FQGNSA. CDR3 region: CASSLGTGPRQYF.

CDR3 amino acids: CATSIGTPDYEQYF. The V and J genes are TRBV6-1 and TRBJ2-7; TCRdb picks TRBD1, but there is no DNA to check that call. The CDR3 contains 14 residues. CDR1 and CDR2 (germline): MNHNS, SASEGT.

This CDR3 reads CAVDRGYEQFF. The chain employs TRBV3-1 and TRBJ2-1; TCRdb gives TRBD1 as the D gene, but with no DNA this cannot be confirmed. The CDR3 is 11 amino acids. CDR1 LGHDT and CDR2 YNNKEL come from the germline V gene (reference sequence).

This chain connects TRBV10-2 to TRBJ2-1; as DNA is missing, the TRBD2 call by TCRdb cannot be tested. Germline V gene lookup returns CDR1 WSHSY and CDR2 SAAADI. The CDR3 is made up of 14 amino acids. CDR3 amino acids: CASSGLAAYNEQFF.

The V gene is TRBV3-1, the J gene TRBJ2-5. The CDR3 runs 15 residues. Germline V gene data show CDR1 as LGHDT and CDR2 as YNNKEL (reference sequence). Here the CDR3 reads CASSQGAGNQETQYF.

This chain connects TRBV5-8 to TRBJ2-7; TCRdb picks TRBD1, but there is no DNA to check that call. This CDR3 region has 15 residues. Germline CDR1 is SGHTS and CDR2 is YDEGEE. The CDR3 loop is CASSSRRDSSYEQYF. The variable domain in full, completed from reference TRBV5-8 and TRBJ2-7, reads EAGVTQSPTHLIKTRGQQATLRCSPISGHTSVYWYQQALGLGLQFLLWYDEGEERNRGNFPPRFSGRQFPNYSSELNVNALELEDSALYLCASSSRRDSSYEQYFGPGTRLTVT.

The CDR3 protein is CASSSSTSGGYNEQFF. The chain has TRBV5-1 and TRBJ2-1; TCRdb lists TRBD2, though no DNA is available to test this call. CDR3 length: 16 amino acids. The V gene's germline CDR1 is SGHRS and CDR2 YFSETQ. Full variable domain (missing parts from reference TRBV5-1 and TRBJ2-1): KAGVTQTPRYLIKTRGQQVTLSCSPISGHRSVSWYQQTPGQGLQFLFEYFSETQRNKGNFPGRFSGRQFSNSRSEMNVSTLELGDSALYLCASSSSTSGGYNEQFFGPGTRLTVL.

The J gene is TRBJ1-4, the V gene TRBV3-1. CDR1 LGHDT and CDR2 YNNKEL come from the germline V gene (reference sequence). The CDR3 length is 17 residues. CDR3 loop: CASSQYLTRNPNEKLFF.

The CDR3 loop reads CASSQVWGASQETQYF. This chain joins TRBV4-3 and TRBJ2-5. Per germline, CDR1 LGHNA and CDR2 YSLEER. The length of the CDR3 is 16 residues.

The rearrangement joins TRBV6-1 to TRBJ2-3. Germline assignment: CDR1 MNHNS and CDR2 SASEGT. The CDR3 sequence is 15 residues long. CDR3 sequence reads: CASNTGPSGADTQYF.

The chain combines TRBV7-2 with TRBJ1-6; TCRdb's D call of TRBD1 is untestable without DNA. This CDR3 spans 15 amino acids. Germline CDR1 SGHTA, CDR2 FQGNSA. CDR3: CASSLGQVFNSPLHF.

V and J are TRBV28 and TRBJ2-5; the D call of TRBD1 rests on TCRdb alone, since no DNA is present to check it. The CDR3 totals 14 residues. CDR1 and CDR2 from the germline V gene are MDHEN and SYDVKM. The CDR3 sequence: CASRTPDGQETQYF.

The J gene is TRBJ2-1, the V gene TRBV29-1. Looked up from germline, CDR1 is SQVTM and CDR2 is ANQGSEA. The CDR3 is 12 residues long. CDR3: CSVARTANEQFF.

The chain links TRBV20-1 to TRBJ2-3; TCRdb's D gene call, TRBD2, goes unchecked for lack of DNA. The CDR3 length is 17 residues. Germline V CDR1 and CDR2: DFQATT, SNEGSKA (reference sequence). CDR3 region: CSASQERPLLSTDTQYF.

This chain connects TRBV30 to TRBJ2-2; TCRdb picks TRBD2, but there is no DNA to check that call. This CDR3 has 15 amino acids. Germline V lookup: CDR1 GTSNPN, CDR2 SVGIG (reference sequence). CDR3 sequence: CAWSGGRARTGELFF.

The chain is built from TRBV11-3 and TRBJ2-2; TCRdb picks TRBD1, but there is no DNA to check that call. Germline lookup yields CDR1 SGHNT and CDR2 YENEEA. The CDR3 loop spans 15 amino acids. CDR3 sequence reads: CASRSGTGAPGELFF.